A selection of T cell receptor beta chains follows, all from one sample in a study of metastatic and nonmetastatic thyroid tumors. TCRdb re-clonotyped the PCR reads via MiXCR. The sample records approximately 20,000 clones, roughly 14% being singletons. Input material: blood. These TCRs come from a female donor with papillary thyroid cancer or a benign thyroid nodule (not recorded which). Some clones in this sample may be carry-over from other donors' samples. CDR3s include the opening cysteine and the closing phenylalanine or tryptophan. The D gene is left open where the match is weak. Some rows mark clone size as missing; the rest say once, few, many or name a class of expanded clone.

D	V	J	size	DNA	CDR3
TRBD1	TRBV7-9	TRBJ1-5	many	TGTGCCAGCAGCTTACAGGGGGATCAGCCCCAGCATTTT	CASSLQGDQPQHF
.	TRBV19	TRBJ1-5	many	TGTGCCAGTAGTAGCGACAGGCGCAATCAGCCCCGGCATTTT	CASSSDRRNQPRHF
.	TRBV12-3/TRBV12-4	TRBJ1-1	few	TGTGCCAGCACGGAGTGGGGGTTGGAGACTGGAGCTTCCTTT	CASTEWGLETGASF
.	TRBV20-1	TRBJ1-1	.	TGCAGTGCTCCGGTCCCCCAGGGCGCCACTGAAGCTTTCTTT	CSAPVPQGATEAFF
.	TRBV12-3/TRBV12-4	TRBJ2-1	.	TGTGCCAGCAGGGGACCGGGACATATTTACAATGAGCAGTTCTTC	CASRGPGHIYNEQFF
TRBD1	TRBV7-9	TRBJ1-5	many	TGTGCCAGCAGCTCAGGGGGCAGTCAGCCCCAGCATTTT	CASSSGGSQPQHF
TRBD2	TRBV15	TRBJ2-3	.	TGTGCCACCAGCAGAGACAGGGGGCCCTGGACTAGCGGGACAAATACGCAGTATTTT	CATSRDRGPWTSGTNTQYF
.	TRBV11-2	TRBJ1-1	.	TGTGCCAGCAGCTTATTACTGGGAGGCACTGAAGCTTTCTTT	CASSLLLGGTEAFF
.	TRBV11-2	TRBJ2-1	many	TGTGCCAGCAGCTTAGGTACGGGAAGGGTTGAGCAGTTCTTC	CASSLGTGRVEQFF
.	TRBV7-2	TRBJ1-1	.	TGTGCCAGCAGCTTAGTTCGGAGATTCGGTGAAGCTTTCTTT	CASSLVRRFGEAFF
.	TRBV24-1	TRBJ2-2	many	TGTGCCACCAGTGATTTTTCGGCACCGAACACCGGGGAGCTGTTTTTT	CATSDFSAPNTGELFF
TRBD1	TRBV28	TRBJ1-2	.	TGTGCCAGCAGTACAGGGGGCGTGGGTGGCTACACCTTC	CASSTGGVGGYTF
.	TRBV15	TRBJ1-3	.	TGTCTCACCAGCAAAAGGACGGCGCCTGGAAACACCATATATTTT	CLTSKRTAPGNTIYF
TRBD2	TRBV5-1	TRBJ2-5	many	TGCGCCAGCAGCTTTGTAGCGGGGGGCGGAAAGATCCAAGAGACCCAGTACTTC	CASSFVAGGGKIQETQYF
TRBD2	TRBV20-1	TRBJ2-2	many	TGCAGTGCTAGAGATCGGGAGGGGTTCGGGGAGCTGTTTTTT	CSARDREGFGELFF
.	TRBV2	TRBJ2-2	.	TGTGCCAGCAGGCAGGGGAACACCGGGGAGCTGTTTTTT	CASRQGNTGELFF
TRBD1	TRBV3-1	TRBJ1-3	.	TGTGCCAGCAGCCCCGGGACAGCTGGAAACACCATATATTTT	CASSPGTAGNTIYF
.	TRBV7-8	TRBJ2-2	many	TGTGCCAGCAGCTTACAAGGACAGTCCGGGGAGCTGTTTTTT	CASSLQGQSGELFF
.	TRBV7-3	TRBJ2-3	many	TGTGCCAGCAGCTTATCCTCCTTAGATACGCAGTATTTT	CASSLSSLDTQYF
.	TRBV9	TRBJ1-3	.	TGTGCCAGCAGTCCAGGGTTAACTCGAAACACCATATATTTT	CASSPGLTRNTIYF
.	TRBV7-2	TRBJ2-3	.	TGTGCCAGCAGCTTACTCACAGATACGCAGTATTTT	CASSLLTDTQYF